This TCR beta chain comes out of a study of T cell changes during pregnancy in multiple sclerosis. This clone was seen a single time. Data came from immunoSEQ multiplex PCR; TCRdb stores just in-frame clones and leaves some out. Of under 60,000 clones in the sample, 91% were seen once. This sequence originates from a female donor with multiple sclerosis, enrolled in a pregnancy study. The sample here was CD8+ T cells from peripheral blood mononuclear cells, taken after pregnancy.

The CDR3 region is CASSIGAGTEAFF. CDR3 nucleotides: TGTGCCAGTAGTATAGGCGCGGGAACTGAAGCTTTCTTT. The J gene is TRBJ1-1, the V gene TRBV19, with D unresolved. The CDR3 has 13 amino acids. In germline, CDR1 is LNHDA, CDR2 SQIVND (reference sequence). Trimming left V 1 base short and J 5 bases short, with 8 bases between.